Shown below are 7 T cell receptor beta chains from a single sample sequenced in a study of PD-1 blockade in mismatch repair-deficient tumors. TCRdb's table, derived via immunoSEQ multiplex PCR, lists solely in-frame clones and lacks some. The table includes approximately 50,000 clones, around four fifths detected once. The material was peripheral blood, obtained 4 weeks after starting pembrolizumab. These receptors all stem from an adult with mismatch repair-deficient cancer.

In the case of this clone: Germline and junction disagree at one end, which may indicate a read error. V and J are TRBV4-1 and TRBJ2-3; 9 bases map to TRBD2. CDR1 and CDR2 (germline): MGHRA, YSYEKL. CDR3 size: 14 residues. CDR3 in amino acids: CASSLGTSTDTQYF. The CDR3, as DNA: TGCGCCAGCAGCCTCGGGACTAGCACTGATACGCAGTATTTT.

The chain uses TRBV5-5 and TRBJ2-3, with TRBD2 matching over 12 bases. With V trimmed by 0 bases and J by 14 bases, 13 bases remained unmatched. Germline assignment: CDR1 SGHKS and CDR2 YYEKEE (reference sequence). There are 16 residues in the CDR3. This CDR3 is CASSLALAGGFTVGYF. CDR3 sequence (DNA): TGTGCCAGCAGCTTGGCGCTAGCGGGAGGGTTTACCGTGGGGTATTTT. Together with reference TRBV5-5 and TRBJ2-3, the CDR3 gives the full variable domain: DAGVTQSPTHLIKTRGQQVTLRCSPISGHKSVSWYQQVLGQGPQFIFQYYEKEERGRGNFPDRFSARQFPNYSSELNVNALLLGDSALYLCASSLALAGGFTVGYFGPGTRLTVL.

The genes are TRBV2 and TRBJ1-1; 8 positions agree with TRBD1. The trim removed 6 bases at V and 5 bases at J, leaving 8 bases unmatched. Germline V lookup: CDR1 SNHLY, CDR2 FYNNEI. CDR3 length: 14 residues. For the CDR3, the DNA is TGTGCCAGCAGCCCAACAGGGGGAAGGACTGAAGCTTTCTTT. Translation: CASSPTGGRTEAFF.

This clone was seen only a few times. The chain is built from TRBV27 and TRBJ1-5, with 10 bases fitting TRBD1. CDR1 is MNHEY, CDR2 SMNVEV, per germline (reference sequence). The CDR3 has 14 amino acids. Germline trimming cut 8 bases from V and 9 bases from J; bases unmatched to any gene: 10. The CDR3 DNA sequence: TGTGCCAGCGGGGACAGGGGCCTTGTCGGGCCCCAGCATTTT. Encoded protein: CASGDRGLVGPQHF.

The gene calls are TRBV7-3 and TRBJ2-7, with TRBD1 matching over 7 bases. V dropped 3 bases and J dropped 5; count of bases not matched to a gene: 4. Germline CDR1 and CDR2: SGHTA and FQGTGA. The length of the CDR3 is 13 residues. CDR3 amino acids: CASSFSGTDEQYF. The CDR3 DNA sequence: TGTGCCAGCAGCTTCTCGGGGACAGACGAGCAGTACTTC.

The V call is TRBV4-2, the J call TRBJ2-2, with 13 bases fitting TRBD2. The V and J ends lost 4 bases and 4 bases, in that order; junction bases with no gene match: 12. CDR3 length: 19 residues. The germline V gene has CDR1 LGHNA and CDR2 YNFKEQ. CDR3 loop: CASSPAGLAGVFGTGELFF. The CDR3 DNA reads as TGTGCCAGCAGCCCGGCCGGACTAGCGGGAGTTTTTGGCACCGGGGAGCTGTTTTTT.

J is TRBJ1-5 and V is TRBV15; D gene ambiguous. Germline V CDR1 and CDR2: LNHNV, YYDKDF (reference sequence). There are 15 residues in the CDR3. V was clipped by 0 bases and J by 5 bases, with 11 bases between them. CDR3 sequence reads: CATSRDTSYDQPQHF. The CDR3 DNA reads TGTGCCACCAGCAGAGATACCTCATACGATCAGCCCCAGCATTTT.